This T cell receptor beta chain appears in the sequencing data of a study of blood T cell repertoires in COVID-19. Looking at the study overall: COVID-19 samples, acute and convalescent, were from the United States, Italy and Spain. Sample material is recorded as cDNA or gDNA derived from T cells, B-cell-depleted T cells, or PBMCs.

In the authors' methods: From reference gene primer amplification, estimates of nucleated cell counts were derived. The data were produced by immunoSEQ multiplex PCR, yet TCRdb's version contains in-frame clones alone and is incomplete. That table furnishes V, J and clone size, whereas the DNA furnished D and trimming. In the table there are some 200,000 clones, more than 65% of which are singletons. Germline CDR1 reads MDHEN; CDR2 reads SYDVKM. The CDR3 is 15 residues long. Losses at the gene ends were 5 bases for V and 2 bases for J; bases not matched to a gene: 8. The sequence was obtained from a human donor with acute or convalescent COVID-19. The donor label of this sample is uncertain. The specimen was peripheral blood. J is TRBJ1-2 and V is TRBV28, with 7 bases aligning to TRBD1. CDR3 sequence: CASSNHGTVNYGYTF. The CDR3 DNA is TGTGCCAGCAGTAATCACGGGACAGTCAACTATGGCTACACCTTC.